The sequence of this T cell receptor (beta chain) was determined in a study of neurological immune-mediated disorders (dated by TCRdb to between 2019 and 2020). The study in broad terms: Peripheral blood TCR-beta repertoires from HTLV-I-associated myelopathy (HAM/TSP) patients, multiple sclerosis patients and healthy controls were compared by UMI-based sequencing. Alongside PBMC samples, the set of around 99 TCR-beta libraries contained longitudinal samples, technical triplicates, and paired CD4+ and CD8+ T-cell subsets that had been sorted. The cohort was made up of about 65 subjects, consisting of roughly 14 HAM/TSP patients, 34 multiple sclerosis patients and roughly 20 healthy controls.

General findings and caveats noted by the study authors: Across subjects, expanded clones never shared an identical CDR3 amino acid sequence, which suggests that the TCR-beta repertoires in every group were private. TCR clonal expansion was highest in HAM/TSP patients and lowest in MS patients, with MS patients falling below even healthy controls.

For the sorted-subset TCR libraries, the starting material was about 1 million sorted CD4+ or CD8+ T cells. Peripheral blood underwent Ficoll-Hypaque density gradient centrifugation to isolate PBMCs, which were then cryopreserved in liquid nitrogen. The study also sequenced paired sorted CD4+ and CD8+ subsets from healthy controls, HAM/TSP patients and MS patients. This clonotype has a count of ten or more. It has no known antigen specificity. Base quality data are lacking; no much larger clone is found one base away. cDNA was synthesized by template-switch 5'RACE using a primer with a 10-nucleotide random unique molecular identifier that tagged each TCR transcript. Every sequencing run yielded over 170 million TCR-beta sequences covering 15-18 subjects. The RNeasy kit was used for extraction of total RNA. Using the KAPA Real-time Library Amplification kit, TCR-beta VDJ regions were amplified with primers for the TCR constant region and the 5'RACE anchor. A first PCR added sample indexes and Illumina adaptors, and a second PCR then raised library yield. After Ampure bead purification, the roughly 650 bp TCR product was size-selected on a 2% E-gel SizeSelection system. Library quality was checked on a Bioanalyzer, concentration was measured with Qubit, and libraries were quantified with the Kapa Library Quantification kit before pooling. An Illumina HiSeq 2500 was used to sequence the libraries paired-end at 2 x 150 bp. To increase sequence diversity, about 25-31% phiX was spiked into each library pool. The authors' analysis ran thus. The UMI-based MiGEC pipeline processed quality-filtered reads and removed over 85% of raw TCR sequences during error correction. VDJ genes were aligned to IMGT germline references, and clonotypes were defined by unique CDR3 amino acid sequence plus V-J genes. Clonal expansion, Shannon diversity and CDR3 relatedness (CalcPairwiseDistances, ClusterSamples) were evaluated with VDJtools, and phylogenetic trees were built with CLCbio workbench. A clone was classed as expanded if it had 8 or more unique UMIs, a cutoff based on coefficient-of-variation modelling across technical triplicates. TCRdb reanalyzed the raw reads on its own, using fastp at Q25 for trimming and MiXCR for clone calling, and kept in-frame beta chains. Every distinct CDR3 protein forms one entry, paired with its most common genes and DNA. Here the V and J calls rest on TCRdb's processing, not on the authors' analysis. This sample comprises roughly 10,000 distinct CDR3 sequences, more than 20% of them detected only once. 50% of the sample rests with the top ten.

Trimmed from V: 6 bases; trimmed from J: 0 bases; junction bases lacking a gene match: 13. The CDR3 contains 19 residues, cysteine and phenylalanine counted. Of the read, only the CDR3 DNA is kept; its 57 bases are in frame from base 1. Taken from the germline V gene (reference sequence), the CDR1 and CDR2 loops are SEHNR and FQNEAQ. Sequenced: CD8+ T cells from blood. This receptor was taken from a woman in her sixties or seventies with HTLV-1-associated myelopathy (HAM/TSP). The chain couples TRBV7-9 to TRBJ2-6; TRBD1 fits 8 bases in the junction. Here is the DNA: TGTGCCAGCAGTTCTCCCTCTACAGGGGGAAACTCTGGGGCCAACGTCCTGACTTTC. This is translated as CASSSPSTGGNSGANVLTF.